The rows below give T cell receptor beta chains drawn from one sample of a study of STAT5B mutations in CD4+ large granular lymphocyte leukemia. Clones were read by immunoSEQ multiplex PCR, and TCRdb kept only the in-frame ones, dropping some. The table includes some 30,000 clones, 68% detected once. Sequencing was performed on CD4+ T cells from blood buffy coats. The receptors shown here come from a human donor in good health. CDR3s include the opening cysteine and the closing phenylalanine or tryptophan. A D gene is named only where the DNA matches it firmly. Expanded clones are given a class, and other clones once, few, many or no size at all.

15	NA	TRBJ2-3	NA	TRBV7-2	TGTGCCAGCAGCCCCTGGGGCGGGGGCACAGATACGCAGTATTTT	CASSPWGGGTDTQYF
14	NA	TRBJ2-1	NA	TRBV7-3	TGTGCCAGCAGCCTCTCGGGGAGCGATAATGAGCAGTTCTTC	CASSLSGSDNEQFF
15	NA	TRBJ2-5	NA	TRBV7-6	TGTGCCAGCAGCTTAACGGGACTCCCGGCAGAGACCCAGTACTTC	CASSLTGLPAETQYF
12	NA	TRBJ1-1	NA	TRBV2	TGTGCCAGCGGAACAGGGTACACTGAAGCTTTCTTT	CASGTGYTEAFF
14	NA	TRBJ1-2	few	TRBV5-1	TGCGCCAGCAGCTTACAGGAACCGAACTATGGCTACACCTTC	CASSLQEPNYGYTF
15	NA	TRBJ1-4	NA	TRBV7-9	TGTGCCAGCAGCTCACAGGAGGGAGGAGATGAAAAACTGTTTTTT	CASSSQEGGDEKLFF
17	TRBD1	TRBJ2-6	NA	TRBV5-1	TGCGCCAGCAGCTTGGCCCCAGGGGGCGCTGGGGCCAACGTCCTGACTTTC	CASSLAPGGAGANVLTF
11	NA	TRBJ1-2	NA	TRBV29-1	TGCAGCATTGGGGGTTCTTCTGGCTACACCTTC	CSIGGSSGYTF
14	NA	TRBJ2-3	NA	TRBV9	TGTGCCAGCAGCCCCAGGACAGGCACAGATACGCAGTATTTT	CASSPRTGTDTQYF
14	TRBD2	TRBJ2-3	once	TRBV10-3	TGTGCCATCAGGGCTAGCGGGGAGGGAGATACGCAGTATTTT	CAIRASGEGDTQYF
12	NA	TRBJ2-2	NA	TRBV11-3	TGTGCCATTCGGGGGAGAACCGGGGAGCTGTTTTTT	CAIRGRTGELFF
13	TRBD1	TRBJ1-2	NA	TRBV19	TGTGCCAGCTACAGGGGGCCAGGGTATGGCTACACCTTC	CASYRGPGYGYTF
10	NA	TRBJ2-1	NA	TRBV20-1	TGCAGTGCTAGAGAAAATGAGCAGTTCTTC	CSARENEQFF
13	NA	TRBJ1-6	NA	TRBV19	TGTGCCAGCAAACAACAGGATAATTCACCCCTCCACTTT	CASKQQDNSPLHF
16	NA	TRBJ1-2	few	TRBV7-9	TGTGCCAGCAGTCGTCGGGAGAGGACAGTCAACTATGGCTACACCTTC	CASSRRERTVNYGYTF
16	TRBD1	TRBJ1-1	NA	TRBV5-1	TGCGCCAGCAGCTTGACCACAGGGGTGGTGAACACTGAAGCTTTCTTT	CASSLTTGVVNTEAFF
14	TRBD1	TRBJ2-1	NA	TRBV5-6	TGTGCCAGCAGCTTCCGGGACAGGGACAATGAGCAGTTCTTC	CASSFRDRDNEQFF
14	NA	TRBJ2-7	NA	TRBV6-1	TGTGCCAGCAGGCAGGCGGGGTCCCTGGGAGAGCAGTACTTC	CASRQAGSLGEQYF
13	NA	TRBJ2-1	once	TRBV7-2	TGTGCCAGCAGCTCAGACGGGGGAGGCGAGCAGTTCTTC	CASSSDGGGEQFF
15	NA	TRBJ2-3	NA	TRBV4-1	TGCGCCAGCAGCCAGGGACCTCTTAGCACAGATACGCAGTATTTT	CASSQGPLSTDTQYF
15	TRBD1	TRBJ2-2	NA	TRBV7-9	TGTGCCAGCAGACTGTCAGGGGGCGCAAACGGGGAGCTGTTTTTT	CASRLSGGANGELFF
14	TRBD1	TRBJ2-3	NA	TRBV5-1	TGCGCCAGCAGCTCAGGGGGACCCACAGATACGCAGTATTTT	CASSSGGPTDTQYF
14	NA	TRBJ1-1	NA	TRBV5-8	TGTGCCAGCAGCTTGGAGCCAGGTCGCCGGGAAGCTTTCTTT	CASSLEPGRREAFF
15	TRBD1	TRBJ1-5	NA	TRBV5-6	TGTGCCAGCAGCCTGAGGGACAGGGCTAATCAGCCCCAGCATTTT	CASSLRDRANQPQHF
15	NA	TRBJ2-1	NA	TRBV9	TGTGCCAGCAGCCAGGACGGCAGCTCCTACAATGAGCAGTTCTTC	CASSQDGSSYNEQFF
13	TRBD1	TRBJ2-5	NA	TRBV5-1	TGCGCCAGCAGCATCGACAGGGCTGAGACCCAGTACTTC	CASSIDRAETQYF
15	NA	TRBJ2-7	NA	TRBV7-8	TGTGCCAGCAGCTCGAGCATGACAGGTCCTCTCGAGCAGTACTTC	CASSSSMTGPLEQYF
15	TRBD1	TRBJ2-7	NA	TRBV27	TGTGCCAGCAGGGACGGGACAGGGCTCTCCTACGAGCAGTACTTC	CASRDGTGLSYEQYF
13	NA	TRBJ1-5	few	TRBV7-9	TGTGCCAGCAGCTCACAGGGTAAACAGCCCCAGCATTTT	CASSSQGKQPQHF
15	TRBD1	TRBJ2-2	NA	TRBV7-2	TGTGCCAGCAGCCGTGGACAGGGAAACACCGGGGAGCTGTTTTTT	CASSRGQGNTGELFF
13	TRBD1	TRBJ2-3	NA	TRBV29-1	TGTAGCGTAGACGGACAGGGGAAAGATACGCAGTATTTT	CSVDGQGKDTQYF
11	NA	TRBJ2-7	few	TRBV25-1	TGTGCCAGCAGACAGACCTACGAGCAGTACTTC	CASRQTYEQYF
15	NA	TRBJ2-1	NA	TRBV18	TGTGCCAGCTCACCTGGGACTCCTCCAGACAATGAGCAGTTCTTC	CASSPGTPPDNEQFF
16	TRBD2	TRBJ2-1	NA	TRBV7-2	TGTGCCAGCAGCTTAGCAGCGGGGGGAACCTACAATGAGCAGTTCTTC	CASSLAAGGTYNEQFF
16	TRBD2	TRBJ2-3	NA	TRBV5-1	TGCGCCAGCAGCCCCCGGACTAGCGGGACCACAGATACGCAGTATTTT	CASSPRTSGTTDTQYF
16	NA	TRBJ2-7	NA	TRBV23-1	TGCGCCAGCAACCAAAGAGGGCAGGTGTGGGCCTACGAGCAGTACTTC	CASNQRGQVWAYEQYF
16	NA	TRBJ2-1	NA	TRBV18	TGTGCCAGCTCACGGTCCCCCTTGTCCCAGGGCAATGAGCAGTTCTTC	CASSRSPLSQGNEQFF
13	TRBD2	TRBJ2-3	NA	TRBV19	TGTGCCAGTAGGTCTAGCGGGGAAGATACGCAGTATTTT	CASRSSGEDTQYF
14	TRBD1	TRBJ2-7	NA	TRBV10-2	TGCGCCAGCAGGGGGGGACAGGCCTCCTACGAGCAGTACTTC	CASRGGQASYEQYF
15	TRBD1	TRBJ2-7	few	TRBV4-2	TGTGCCAGCAGCCAAGAACAGGGGTCATCCTACGAGCAGTACTTC	CASSQEQGSSYEQYF
16	TRBD1	TRBJ2-5	NA	TRBV7-8	TGTGCCAGCAGCTTAGCGGGGACAGGGGGTCAAGAGACCCAGTACTTC	CASSLAGTGGQETQYF
15	TRBD1	TRBJ1-1	NA	TRBV27	TGTGCCAGCAGTTTATTGGGACAGGGGAACACTGAAGCTTTCTTT	CASSLLGQGNTEAFF
16	TRBD2	TRBJ2-7	NA	TRBV7-9	TGTGCCAGCAGCTTTGGAGAGCGGGGGGGCCTCGGGGAGCAGTACTTC	CASSFGERGGLGEQYF
15	TRBD1	TRBJ2-5	NA	TRBV18	TGTGCCAGCTCACCGGTGACAGGGGGCCAAGAGACCCAGTACTTC	CASSPVTGGQETQYF
14	NA	TRBJ2-1	NA	TRBV7-2	TGTGCCACTCGGACAGCAAGCTCCTACAATGAGCAGTTCTTC	CATRTASSYNEQFF
15	NA	TRBJ1-2	few	TRBV4-3	TGCGCCAGCAGCCAAGTATTGGGGAGTAACTATGGCTACACCTTC	CASSQVLGSNYGYTF
14	NA	TRBJ1-2	NA	TRBV18	TGTGCCAGCTCACCAAGAGGGGACAACTATGGCTACACCTTC	CASSPRGDNYGYTF
17	NA	TRBJ2-7	NA	TRBV4-2	TGTGCCAGCAGCCCAAGCCCCCGGGCACCCGGGGAGGACGAGCAGTACTTC	CASSPSPRAPGEDEQYF
16	NA	TRBJ2-1	once	TRBV19	TGTGCCAGTAGTAAGATCGGGCAGGGTTCCCTCAATGAGCAGTTCTTC	CASSKIGQGSLNEQFF
17	NA	TRBJ1-4	NA	TRBV18	TGTGCCAGCTCCACCGCCCAGGGGACGTCGTATAATGAAAAACTGTTTTTT	CASSTAQGTSYNEKLFF
15	NA	TRBJ1-4	NA	TRBV4-3	TGCGCCAGCAGCCAACGGCAGATCCTTAATGAAAAACTGTTTTTT	CASSQRQILNEKLFF
15	NA	TRBJ2-7	NA	TRBV5-1	TGCGCCAGCAGCCCTGACGGCTGGAGCTCCTACGAGCAGTACTTC	CASSPDGWSSYEQYF
14	NA	TRBJ2-5	NA	TRBV7-8	TGTGCCAGCAGCTTAGACAGGTTTAAAGAGACCCAGTACTTC	CASSLDRFKETQYF
14	NA	TRBJ2-1	once	TRBV5-6	TGTGCCAGCAGCTTGTTGGGGGGTGTTCGCGAGCAGTTCTTC	CASSLLGGVREQFF
13	NA	TRBJ2-2	NA	TRBV27	TGTGCCAGCAGTTGGAGGGAAAGCGGGGAGCTGTTTTTT	CASSWRESGELFF
14	TRBD2	TRBJ2-7	NA	TRBV2	TGTGCCAGCAGTGATGGTAGCGGGGGCTCGGAGCAGTACTTC	CASSDGSGGSEQYF
14	NA	TRBJ2-5	few	TRBV11-3	TGTGCCAGCAGCCCCCCCGGGACGGCTGCGGCCGAGGACTTC	CASSPPGTAAAEDF
13	NA	TRBJ2-1	NA	TRBV19	TGTGCCAGTAGTGCCCGGCCCGGCGGGGAGCAGTTCTTC	CASSARPGGEQFF
13	NA	TRBJ2-7	NA	TRBV10-3	TGTGCCATCAGTGAGACTAGCCTCTACGAGCAGTACTTC	CAISETSLYEQYF
13	NA	TRBJ2-3	NA	TRBV5-5	TGTGCCAGCAGCTTGCTCCTTGGAGATACGCAGTATTTT	CASSLLLGDTQYF